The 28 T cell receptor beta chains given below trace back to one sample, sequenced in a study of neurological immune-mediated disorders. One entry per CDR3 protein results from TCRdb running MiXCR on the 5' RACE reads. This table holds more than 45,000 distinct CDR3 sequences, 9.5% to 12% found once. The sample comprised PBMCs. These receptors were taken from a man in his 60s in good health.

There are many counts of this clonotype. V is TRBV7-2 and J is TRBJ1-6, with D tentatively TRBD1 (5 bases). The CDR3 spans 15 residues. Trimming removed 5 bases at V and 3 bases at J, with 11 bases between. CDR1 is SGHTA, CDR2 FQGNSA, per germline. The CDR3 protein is CASSARQIYNSPLHF. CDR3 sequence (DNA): TGTGCCAGCAGCGCGAGACAGATCTATAATTCACCCCTCCACTTT.

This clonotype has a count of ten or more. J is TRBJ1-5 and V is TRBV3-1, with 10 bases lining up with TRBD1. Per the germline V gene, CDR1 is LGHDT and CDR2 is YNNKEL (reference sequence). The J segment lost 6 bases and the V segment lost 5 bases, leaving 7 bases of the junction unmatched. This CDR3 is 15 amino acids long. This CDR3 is CASSFGQGESQPQHF. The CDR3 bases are TGTGCCAGCAGCTTCGGACAGGGGGAGTCTCAGCCCCAGCATTTT.

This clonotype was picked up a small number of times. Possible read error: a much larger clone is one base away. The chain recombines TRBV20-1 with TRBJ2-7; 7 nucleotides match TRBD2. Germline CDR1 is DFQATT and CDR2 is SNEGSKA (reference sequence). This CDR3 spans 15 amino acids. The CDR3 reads CSARDPSGAPYEHYF. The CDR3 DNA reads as TGCAGTGCTAGAGATCCCAGCGGGGCCCCCTACGAGCATTACTTC.

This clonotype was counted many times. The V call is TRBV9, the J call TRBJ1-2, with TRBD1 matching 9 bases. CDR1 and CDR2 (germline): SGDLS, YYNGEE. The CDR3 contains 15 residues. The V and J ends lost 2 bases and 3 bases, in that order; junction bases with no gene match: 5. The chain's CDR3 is CASSVGTGQHYGYTF. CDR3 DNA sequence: TGTGCCAGCAGCGTGGGGACAGGGCAGCACTATGGCTACACCTTC.

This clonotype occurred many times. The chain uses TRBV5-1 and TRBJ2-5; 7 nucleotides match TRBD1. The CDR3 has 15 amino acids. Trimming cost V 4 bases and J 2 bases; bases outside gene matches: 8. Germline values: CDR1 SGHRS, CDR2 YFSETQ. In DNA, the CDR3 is TGCGCCAGCAGCACCTGGGTGGGACAGCAAGAGACCCAGTACTTC. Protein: CASSTWVGQQETQYF.

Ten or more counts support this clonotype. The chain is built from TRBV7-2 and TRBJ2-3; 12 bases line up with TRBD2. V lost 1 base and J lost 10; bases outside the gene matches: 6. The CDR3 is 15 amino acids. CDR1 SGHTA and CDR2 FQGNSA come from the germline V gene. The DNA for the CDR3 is TGTGCCAGCAGCTTAGGACTAGCGGGGGTGCGGGCGCAGTATTTT. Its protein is CASSLGLAGVRAQYF.

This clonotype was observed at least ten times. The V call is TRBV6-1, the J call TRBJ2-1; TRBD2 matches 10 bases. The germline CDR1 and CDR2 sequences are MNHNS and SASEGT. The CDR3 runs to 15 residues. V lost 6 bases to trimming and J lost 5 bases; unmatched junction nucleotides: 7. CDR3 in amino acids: CASRSGTSVNNEQFF. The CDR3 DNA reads TGTGCCAGCAGATCCGGGACTAGCGTTAACAATGAGCAGTTCTTC.

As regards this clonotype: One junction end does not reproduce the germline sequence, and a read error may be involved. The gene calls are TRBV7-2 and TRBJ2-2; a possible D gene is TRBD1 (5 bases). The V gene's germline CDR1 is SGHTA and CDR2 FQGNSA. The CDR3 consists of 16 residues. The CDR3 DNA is TGTGCCAGCAGGCAAATCCGACAGTGGAACACCGTGGAGCTGTTTTTT. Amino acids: CASRQIRQWNTVELFF.

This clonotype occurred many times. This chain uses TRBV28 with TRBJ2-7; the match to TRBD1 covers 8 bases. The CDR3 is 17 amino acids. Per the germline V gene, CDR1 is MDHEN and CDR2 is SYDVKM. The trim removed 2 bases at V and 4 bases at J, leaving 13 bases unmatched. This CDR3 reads CASSLRQGSSFIYEQYF. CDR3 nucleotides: TGTGCCAGCAGTTTACGACAGGGGTCCTCTTTTATTTACGAGCAGTACTTC.

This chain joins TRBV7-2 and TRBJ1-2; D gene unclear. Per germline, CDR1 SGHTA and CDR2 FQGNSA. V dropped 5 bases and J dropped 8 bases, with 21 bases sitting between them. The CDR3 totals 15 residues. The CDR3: CASSHRRGSHGGYTF. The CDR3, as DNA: TGTGCCAGCAGCCACCGTCGCGGGTCCCATGGAGGCTACACCTTC. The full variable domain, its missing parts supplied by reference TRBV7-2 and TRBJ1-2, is GAGVSQSPSNKVTEKGKDVELRCDPISGHTALYWYRQSLGQGLEFLIYFQGNSAPDKSGLPSDRFSAERTGGSVSTLTIQRTQQEDSAVYLCASSHRRGSHGGYTFGSGTRLTVV.

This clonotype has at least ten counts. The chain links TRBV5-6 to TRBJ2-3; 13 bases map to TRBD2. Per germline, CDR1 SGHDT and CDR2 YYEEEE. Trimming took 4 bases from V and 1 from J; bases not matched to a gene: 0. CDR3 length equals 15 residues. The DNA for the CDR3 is TGTGCCAGCAGCGGACTAGCGGGGGGCACAGATACGCAGTATTTT. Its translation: CASSGLAGGTDTQYF.

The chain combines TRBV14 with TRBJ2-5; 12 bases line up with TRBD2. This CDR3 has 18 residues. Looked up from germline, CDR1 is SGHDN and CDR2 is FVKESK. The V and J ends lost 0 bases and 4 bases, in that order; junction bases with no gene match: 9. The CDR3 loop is CASSQDRLAGGPRETQYF. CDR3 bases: TGTGCCAGCAGCCAAGATCGGCTAGCGGGGGGGCCGAGAGAGACCCAGTACTTC.

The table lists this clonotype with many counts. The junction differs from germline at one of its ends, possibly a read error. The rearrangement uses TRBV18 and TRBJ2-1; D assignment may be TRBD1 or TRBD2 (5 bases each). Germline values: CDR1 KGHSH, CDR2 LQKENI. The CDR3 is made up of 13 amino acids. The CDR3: CASSPPRGYPPAF. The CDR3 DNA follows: TGTGCCAGCTCACCACCCCGGGGCTACCCCCCCGCCTTC.

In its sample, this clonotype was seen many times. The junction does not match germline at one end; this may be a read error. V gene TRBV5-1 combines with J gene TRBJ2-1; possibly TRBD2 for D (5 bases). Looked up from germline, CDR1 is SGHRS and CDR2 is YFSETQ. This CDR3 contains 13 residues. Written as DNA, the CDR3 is TGCGCCAGCAGGTTGGGAGCCGGGAATGAGCAGTTCTTC. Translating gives CASRLGAGNEQFF.

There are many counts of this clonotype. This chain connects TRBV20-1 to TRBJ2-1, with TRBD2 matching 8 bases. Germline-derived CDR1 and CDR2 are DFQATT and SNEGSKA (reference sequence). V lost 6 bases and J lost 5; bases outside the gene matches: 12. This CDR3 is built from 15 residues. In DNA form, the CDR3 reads TGCAGTGCCAGCGCCGGGACTAGGAAAAACAATGAGCAGTTCTTC. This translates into CSASAGTRKNNEQFF.

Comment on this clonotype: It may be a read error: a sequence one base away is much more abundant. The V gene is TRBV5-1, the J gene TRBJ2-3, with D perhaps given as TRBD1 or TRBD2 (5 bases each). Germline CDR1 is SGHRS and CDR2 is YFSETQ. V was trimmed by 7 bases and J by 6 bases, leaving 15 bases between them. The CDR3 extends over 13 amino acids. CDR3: CASGAPSFDTQYF. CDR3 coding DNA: TGCGCCAGCGGGGCCCCTAGCTTCGATACGCAGTATTTT.

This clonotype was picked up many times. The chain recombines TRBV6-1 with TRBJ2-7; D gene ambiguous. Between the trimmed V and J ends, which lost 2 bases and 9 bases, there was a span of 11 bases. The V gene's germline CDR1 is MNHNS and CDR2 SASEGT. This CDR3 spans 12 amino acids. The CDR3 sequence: CASSEPPSRQYF. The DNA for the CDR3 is TGTGCCAGCAGTGAACCCCCCTCCCGGCAGTACTTC.

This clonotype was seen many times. DNA for the CDR3: TGTGCCAGCAGCCAAGGGCGGGAAGAACTGTTTTTT. Translation: CASSQGREELFF. This chain uses TRBV4-2 with TRBJ1-4; D unclear. This CDR3 has 12 residues. The V and J ends lost 1 base and 12 bases respectively, with 9 bases between them. Germline V gene lookup returns CDR1 LGHNA and CDR2 YNFKEQ.

The chain's CDR3 is CSVEATPRDRGQGYTF. CDR3 coding DNA: TGCAGCGTTGAAGCAACGCCTAGGGACAGGGGGCAAGGCTACACCTTC. This rearrangement joins TRBV29-1 to TRBJ1-2, with 12 positions matching TRBD1. The germline V gene has CDR1 SQVTM and CDR2 ANQGSEA. This CDR3 has 16 amino acids. V lost 1 base to trimming and J lost 8 bases; unmatched junction nucleotides: 11.

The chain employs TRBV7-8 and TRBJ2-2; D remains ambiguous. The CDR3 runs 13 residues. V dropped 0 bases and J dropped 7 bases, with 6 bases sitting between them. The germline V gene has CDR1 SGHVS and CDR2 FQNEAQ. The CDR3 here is CASSLAPIGELFF. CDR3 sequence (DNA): TGTGCCAGCAGCTTAGCGCCTATCGGGGAGCTGTTTTTT.

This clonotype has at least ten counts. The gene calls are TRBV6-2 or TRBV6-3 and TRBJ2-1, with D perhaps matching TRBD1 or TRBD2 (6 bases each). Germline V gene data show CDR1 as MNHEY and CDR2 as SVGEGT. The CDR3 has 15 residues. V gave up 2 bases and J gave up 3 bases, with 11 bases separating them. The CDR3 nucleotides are TGTGCCAGCAGTTACCCGGGGGCCCGCTACAATGAGCAGTTCTTC. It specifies CASSYPGARYNEQFF.

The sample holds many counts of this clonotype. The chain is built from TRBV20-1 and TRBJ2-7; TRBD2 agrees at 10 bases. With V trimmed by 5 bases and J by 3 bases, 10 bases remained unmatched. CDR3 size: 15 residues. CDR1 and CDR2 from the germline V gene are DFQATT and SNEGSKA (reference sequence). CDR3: CSAPSPSSGGYEQYF. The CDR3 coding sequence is TGCAGTGCTCCCTCACCCTCTAGCGGGGGCTACGAGCAGTACTTC.

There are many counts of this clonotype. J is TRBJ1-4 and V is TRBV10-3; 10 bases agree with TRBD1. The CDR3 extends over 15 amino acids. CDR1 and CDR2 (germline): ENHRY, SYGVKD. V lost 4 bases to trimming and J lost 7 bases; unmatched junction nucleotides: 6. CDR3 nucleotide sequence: TGTGCCATCAGTGGGAACCGGGACAGGGGTGAAAAACTGTTTTTT. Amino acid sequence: CAISGNRDRGEKLFF.

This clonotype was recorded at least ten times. The CDR3 coding sequence is TGCGCCAGCAGCTTGGTTCCACTCGGGGCAGAGACCCAGTACTTC. Translating gives CASSLVPLGAETQYF. The V and J genes are TRBV5-1 and TRBJ2-5; D may correspond to TRBD1 or TRBD2 (5 bases each). Per the germline V gene, CDR1 is SGHRS and CDR2 is YFSETQ. Trimming left V 0 bases short and J 4 bases short, with 13 bases between. This CDR3 region has 15 residues.

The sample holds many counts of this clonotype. The CDR3 DNA reads TGTGCCAGCAGCTTAGCACAGAGGGACAGCCTATTCTACGAGCAGTACTTC. Translated: CASSLAQRDSLFYEQYF. The V and J genes are TRBV7-8 and TRBJ2-7, with 7 bases matching TRBD1. Trimming took 0 bases from V and 3 from J; bases not matched to a gene: 11. Per the germline V gene, CDR1 is SGHVS and CDR2 is FQNEAQ. There are 17 residues in the CDR3. The full variable domain, with the rest looked up from reference TRBV7-8 and TRBJ2-7, is GAGVSQSPRYKVAKRGQDVALRCDPISGHVSLFWYQQALGQGPEFLTYFQNEAQLDKSGLPSDRFFAERPEGSVSTLKIQRTQQEDSAVYLCASSLAQRDSLFYEQYFGPGTRLTVT.

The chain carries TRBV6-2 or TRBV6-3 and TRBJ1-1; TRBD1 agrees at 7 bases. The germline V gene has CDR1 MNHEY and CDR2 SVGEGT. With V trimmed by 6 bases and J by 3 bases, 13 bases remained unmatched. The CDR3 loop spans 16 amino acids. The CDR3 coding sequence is TGTGCCAGCAGACCCCCGGGGACAGAGATCGACACTGAAGCTTTCTTT. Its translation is CASRPPGTEIDTEAFF.

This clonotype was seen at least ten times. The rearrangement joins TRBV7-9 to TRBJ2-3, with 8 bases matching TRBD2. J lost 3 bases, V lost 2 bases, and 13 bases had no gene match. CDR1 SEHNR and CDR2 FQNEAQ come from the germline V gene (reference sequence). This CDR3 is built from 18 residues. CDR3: CASSLTRPASGPTDTQYF. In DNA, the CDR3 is TGTGCCAGCAGCTTAACCAGACCCGCTAGCGGGCCAACAGATACGCAGTATTTT.

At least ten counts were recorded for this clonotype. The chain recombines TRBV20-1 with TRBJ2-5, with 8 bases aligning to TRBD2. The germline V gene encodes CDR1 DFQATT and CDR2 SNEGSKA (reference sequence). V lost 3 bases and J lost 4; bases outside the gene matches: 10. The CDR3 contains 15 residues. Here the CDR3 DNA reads TGCAGTGCTAGGAAACAAGCGGGGGTGAGAGAGACCCAGTACTTC. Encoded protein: CSARKQAGVRETQYF.